The 27 T cell receptor beta chains given below trace back to one sample, sequenced in a study of T cells in tuberculosis. Some clones are missing from TCRdb's copy, which holds only in-frame ones; the method was immunoSEQ multiplex PCR. Of around 32,000 clones in the sample, 94% are singletons; the top ten hold 6.5% to 8%. The sample was PBMCs. Source of these receptors: a donor between 10 and 35 years old with latent tuberculosis or without tuberculosis infection.

This sequence joins TRBV6-6 and TRBJ1-2; 8 bases line up with TRBD1. The germline V gene encodes CDR1 MNHNY and CDR2 SVGAGI (reference sequence). Trimming took 6 bases from V and 8 from J; bases not matched to a gene: 8. This CDR3 spans 13 amino acids. CDR3 in amino acids: CASSLDRAEGYTF. DNA of the CDR3: TGTGCCAGCAGCTTGGACAGGGCTGAGGGCTACACCTTC.

The V and J genes are TRBV29-1 and TRBJ2-7; D possibly corresponds to TRBD1 (7 bases). Germline values: CDR1 SQVTM, CDR2 ANQGSEA. Trimming stripped 8 bases from V and 1 base from J, with 18 bases between. The CDR3 runs to 14 residues. The CDR3 sequence is CSTGSSGGSYEQYF. CDR3 coding DNA: TGCAGCACCGGGAGCTCAGGGGGATCCTACGAGCAGTACTTC.

This chain links TRBV11-2 with TRBJ2-1, with a possible D match to TRBD1 (5 bases). CDR1 SGHAT and CDR2 FQNNGV come from the germline V gene. This CDR3 spans 12 amino acids. DNA of the CDR3: TGTGCTACCAGGGTTGCCCCATATGGGCAGTTCTTC. Encoded protein: CATRVAPYGQFF.

This chain connects TRBV10-3 to TRBJ2-1; 9 bases line up with TRBD1. CDR3 length equals 17 residues. The trim removed 3 bases at V and 5 bases at J, leaving 11 bases unmatched. CDR1 is ENHRY and CDR2 is SYGVKD in the germline V gene. CDR3 DNA sequence: TGTGCCATCAGTGATCTGGGACAGGGAGATCAGGACAATGAGCAGTTCTTC. It codes for CAISDLGQGDQDNEQFF.

The chain recombines TRBV30 with TRBJ2-1; D is perhaps TRBD2 (5 bases). Looked up from germline, CDR1 is GTSNPN and CDR2 is SVGIG (reference sequence). This CDR3 comprises 12 residues. Trimming took off 7 bases at V and 8 bases at J, with 15 bases between the two ends. The DNA for the CDR3 is TGTGCCTCCCGGGGTAAGAAATATGAGCAGTTCTTC. Residues: CASRGKKYEQFF.

The chain couples TRBV14 to TRBJ2-7; 9 bases fit TRBD1. Germline V gene sequence: CDR1 SGHDN, CDR2 FVKESK. J gave up 6 bases and V 2 bases, and 8 bases lay outside the gene matches. The CDR3 is 15 amino acids. The CDR3 nucleotides are TGTGCCAGCAGCCAACGCCGGGACAGGGAAGGCGAGCAGTACTTC. Translated, it gives CASSQRRDREGEQYF.

V is TRBV2 and J is TRBJ2-4, with D maybe TRBD2 (6 bases). This CDR3 contains 13 residues. Germline values: CDR1 SNHLY, CDR2 FYNNEI. V lost 8 bases, J lost 8 bases, and 16 bases lay in between. In nucleotides, the CDR3 is TGTGCCAGCGGCCGGGACTCCTGGGACATTCAGTACTTC. Translated: CASGRDSWDIQYF.

The CDR3 spells CASTLSRDRGLNTEAFF. The CDR3 DNA follows: TGTGCCAGTACCCTATCCCGGGACAGGGGTTTGAACACTGAAGCTTTCTTT. The chain has TRBV19 and TRBJ1-1, with 10 bases fitting TRBD1. The CDR3 runs 17 residues. Germline V gives CDR1 LNHDA, CDR2 SQIVND (reference sequence). The junction had 11 bases not matched to a gene; V was cut back by 7 bases and J by 0 bases.

J is TRBJ2-7 and V is TRBV11-2; 14 nucleotides match TRBD2. This CDR3 region has 16 residues. V was pared by 3 bases and J by 2 bases, with 3 bases of the junction left unmatched. CDR1 is SGHAT, CDR2 FQNNGV, per germline. The CDR3 DNA reads TGTGCCAGCAGCTTGACTAGCGGGAGGGTTGCCTACGAGCAGTACTTC. This encodes CASSLTSGRVAYEQYF.

V gene TRBV5-4 combines with J gene TRBJ2-7, with TRBD1 matching over 9 bases. Per the germline V gene, CDR1 is SGHNT and CDR2 is YYREEE (reference sequence). V dropped 2 bases and J dropped 3; count of bases not matched to a gene: 9. CDR3 length: 16 residues. CDR3 in DNA: TGTGCCAGCAGCTTTAGCCAGACAGGGGGTAGCTACGAGCAGTACTTC. Translation: CASSFSQTGGSYEQYF.

This clone was seen just once. V usage is TRBV7-6 and J usage is TRBJ2-7; 9 bases are a match to TRBD2. CDR3 length equals 16 residues. The trim removed 3 bases at V and 0 bases at J, leaving 6 bases unmatched. Germline V CDR1 and CDR2: SGHVS, FNYEAQ. As DNA, the CDR3 is TGTGCCAGCAGCTTGCGACTAGCGGATGTCTCCTACGAGCAGTACTTC. Translation: CASSLRLADVSYEQYF.

The chain has TRBV5-1 and TRBJ2-3, with D unresolved. This CDR3 comprises 15 residues. Trimming shortened V by 0 bases and J by 0 bases, and 8 bases separated the two germline ends. Per germline, CDR1 SGHRS and CDR2 YFSETQ. CDR3 residues: CASSLVTASTDTQYF. In DNA form, the CDR3 reads TGCGCCAGCAGCTTGGTCACTGCAAGCACAGATACGCAGTATTTT.

This chain links TRBV5-6 with TRBJ2-1; 7 nucleotides agree with TRBD1. The CDR3 consists of 15 residues. The junction had 11 bases not matched to a gene; V was cut back by 4 bases and J by 7 bases. The germline gives CDR1 SGHDT, CDR2 YYEEEE. The CDR3 protein is CASSKMRTGSNEQFF. As DNA, the CDR3 is TGTGCCAGCAGCAAGATGCGGACAGGCTCGAATGAGCAGTTCTTC.

The chain employs TRBV29-1 and TRBJ2-3; D ambiguous. CDR1 is SQVTM and CDR2 is ANQGSEA in the germline V gene. The CDR3 consists of 10 residues. V was cut by 6 bases and J by 5 bases, with 6 bases left in between. CDR3 coding DNA: TGCAGCGTCCGCGGAGATACGCAGTATTTT. This codes for CSVRGDTQYF.

This chain links TRBV12-5 with TRBJ2-1; 10 bases align to TRBD2. The CDR3 loop spans 15 amino acids. V lost 6 bases and J lost 4; bases outside the gene matches: 6. The germline gives CDR1 LGHNT, CDR2 FRNRAP. CDR3 DNA: TGTGCTAGTGGGGGAAAGCGGGAGGGATACAATGAGCAGTTCTTC. Protein: CASGGKREGYNEQFF.

The chain recombines TRBV10-3 with TRBJ2-7; 9 bases are a match to TRBD2. The CDR3 runs to 14 residues. The germline CDR1 and CDR2 sequences are ENHRY and SYGVKD. Losses at the gene ends were 2 bases for V and 4 bases for J; bases not matched to a gene: 3. This chain's CDR3 is CAISEGLASYEQYF. The CDR3 DNA is TGTGCCATCAGTGAGGGACTAGCGAGTTACGAGCAGTACTTC.

This chain joins TRBV5-4 and TRBJ2-2, with 9 bases aligning to TRBD2. Germline-derived CDR1 and CDR2 are SGHNT and YYREEE (reference sequence). The CDR3 consists of 16 residues. V was pared by 2 bases and J by 0 bases, with 2 bases of the junction left unmatched. Here the CDR3 DNA reads TGTGCCAGCAGCTTCGGACTAGCGTCGAACACCGGGGAGCTGTTTTTT. This encodes CASSFGLASNTGELFF.

V usage is TRBV5-4 and J usage is TRBJ2-5; TRBD2 might be the D (5 bases). Trimming stripped 4 bases from V and 1 base from J, with 8 bases between. This CDR3 is 13 amino acids long. Germline-derived CDR1 and CDR2 are SGHNT and YYREEE (reference sequence). The CDR3: CASSRTVQETQYF. Here the CDR3 DNA reads TGTGCCAGCAGCCGGACTGTCCAAGAGACCCAGTACTTC. The full variable domain, completed using reference TRBV5-4 and TRBJ2-5, is ETGVTQSPTHLIKTRGQQVTLRCSSQSGHNTVSWYQQALGQGPQFIFQYYREEENGRGNFPPRFSGLQFPNYSSELNVNALELDDSALYLCASSRTVQETQYFGPGTRLLVL.

This chain uses TRBV11-1 with TRBJ2-3, with no clear D. Trimming stripped 5 bases from V and 3 bases from J, with 6 bases between. Germline CDR1 and CDR2: SGHAT and FQDESV (reference sequence). The CDR3 length is 12 residues. CDR3 sequence (DNA): TGTGCCAGCAGCGCTAGTACAGATACGCAGTATTTT. It yields the protein CASSASTDTQYF. Full variable domain (missing parts from reference TRBV11-1 and TRBJ2-3): EAEVAQSPRYKITEKSQAVAFWCDPISGHATLYWYRQILGQGPELLVQFQDESVVDDSQLPKDRFSAERLKGVDSTLKIQPAELGDSAMYLCASSASTDTQYFGPGTRLTVL.

V and J are TRBV11-2 and TRBJ2-3, with D perhaps TRBD2 (5 bases). V was trimmed by 1 base and J by 0 bases, leaving 8 bases between them. The CDR3 spans 15 residues. Germline V gives CDR1 SGHAT, CDR2 FQNNGV. The CDR3 nucleotides are TGTGCCAGCAGCTTAGGGAGCGGCAGCACAGATACGCAGTATTTT. Translated: CASSLGSGSTDTQYF.

This clone was observed once. The gene calls are TRBV6-1 and TRBJ2-1; TRBD2 matches 8 bases. Germline V CDR1 and CDR2: MNHNS, SASEGT. The CDR3 spans 16 residues. The V and J ends lost 1 base and 8 bases, in that order; junction bases with no gene match: 10. CDR3 sequence (DNA): TGTGCCAGCAGTGAAGGGACTAGCCTCCTGGGGCATGAGCAGTTCTTC. Its translation: CASSEGTSLLGHEQFF.

The chain is built from TRBV27 and TRBJ2-7; 10 bases are shared with TRBD1. V shed 5 bases, J shed 7 bases, and the junction held 11 bases outside the gene matches. CDR3 length: 15 residues. CDR1 and CDR2 from the germline V gene are MNHEY and SMNVEV (reference sequence). In DNA, the CDR3 is TGTGCCAGCAGTACCTCGGGACAGGGGTACGGTGAGCAGTACTTC. Translation: CASSTSGQGYGEQYF.

The chain employs TRBV28 and TRBJ2-2; 9 bases map to TRBD1. The V gene's germline CDR1 is MDHEN and CDR2 SYDVKM. CDR3 size: 17 residues. Germline trimming cut 5 bases from V and 6 bases from J; bases unmatched to any gene: 13. CDR3 in amino acids: CASSPIRRTGASGELFF. DNA for the CDR3: TGTGCCAGCAGTCCAATCAGACGGACAGGGGCTTCCGGGGAGCTGTTTTTT.

The table lists this clone with a count of one. This rearrangement joins TRBV5-6 to TRBJ2-3; 10 bases are a match to TRBD1. CDR3 length: 14 residues. V shed 5 bases, J shed 6 bases, and the junction held 6 bases outside the gene matches. Per germline, CDR1 SGHDT and CDR2 YYEEEE. The CDR3 DNA reads as TGTGCCAGCAGTCCCGGGACAGGGGTGGATACGCAGTATTTT. It is translated as CASSPGTGVDTQYF.

In the case of this clone: A read error may account for a junction end that differs from germline. This chain connects TRBV6-4 to TRBJ2-3, with TRBD2 as a possible D gene (5 bases). The germline V gene encodes CDR1 MRHNA and CDR2 SNTAGT. The CDR3 runs 15 residues. CDR3 coding DNA: TGTGCCAGCAGTATAACAGATGCTAGCACAGATGCGCAGTATTTT. It codes for CASSITDASTDAQYF.

The chain joins TRBV11-3 to TRBJ2-7; D may be TRBD2 (5 bases). V was cut by 4 bases and J by 3 bases, with 16 bases left in between. This CDR3 has 15 residues. CDR1 is SGHNT, CDR2 YENEEA, per germline. The CDR3 DNA reads TGTGCCAGCAGCTCCCCGTTGGAGCGGAACTACGAGCAGTACTTC. Residues: CASSSPLERNYEQYF.

The chain employs TRBV7-9 and TRBJ1-2; a possible D gene is TRBD1 (5 bases). Germline CDR1 and CDR2: SEHNR and FQNEAQ (reference sequence). CDR3 size: 14 residues. The V end lost 3 bases, the J end lost 3 bases, and 11 bases lay between the germline ends. CDR3 region: CASSFGQTDYGYTF. The CDR3 nucleotides are TGTGCCAGCAGCTTTGGACAAACTGACTATGGCTACACCTTC.